This T cell receptor beta chain was profiled in a study of T-cell reconstitution after alpha-beta-depleted transplantation in children. Unique molecular identifiers were used in preparing the TCRbeta library. TCRdb recomputed calls from the PCR reads with MiXCR, one row per CDR3 protein. The sample lists some 300,000 distinct CDR3 sequences, around 10% occurring once. Trimming took 4 bases from V and 5 from J, leaving 18 bases between them. CDR1 SGHRS and CDR2 YFSETQ come from the germline V gene. CDR3 length: 15 amino acids. The rearrangement joins TRBV5-1 to TRBJ1-1; possibly TRBD1 for D (5 bases). The sample was PBMCs from the stem cell graft donor, taken from the stem cell graft. The clonotype comes from a human donor who donated a stem cell graft to a child with acute lymphoblastic leukemia. The CDR3 here is CASSRGPGEGTEAFF. The CDR3 DNA reads as TGCGCCAGCAGCCGAGGGCCGGGGGAGGGTACTGAAGCTTTCTTT. The variable domain in full, with the rest retrieved from reference TRBV5-1 and TRBJ1-1, is KAGVTQTPRYLIKTRGQQVTLSCSPISGHRSVSWYQQTPGQGLQFLFEYFSETQRNKGNFPGRFSGRQFSNSRSEMNVSTLELGDSALYLCASSRGPGEGTEAFFGQGTRLTVV.